This T cell receptor (beta chain) was profiled in a study of control samples from healthy donors and cancer patients. This table comes from immunoSEQ multiplex PCR, and its TCRdb copy is limited to in-frame clones, with some not included. The repertoire includes approximately 170,000 clones, around nine tenths of them detected once, and 0.68% sits in the top ten. Deletions cut 7 bases from V and 5 bases from J, with 18 bases between. CDR1 is MDHEN, CDR2 SYDVKM, per germline. The CDR3 sequence is 14 residues long. Material: blood. This TCR was recovered from a woman in her twenties or thirties in good health. The chain uses TRBV28 and TRBJ2-7; D could derive from TRBD1 or TRBD2 (6 bases each). The CDR3 region is CASTLYPGADEQYF. CDR3 DNA sequence: TGTGCCAGCACCCTTTATCCGGGGGCCGACGAGCAGTACTTC.